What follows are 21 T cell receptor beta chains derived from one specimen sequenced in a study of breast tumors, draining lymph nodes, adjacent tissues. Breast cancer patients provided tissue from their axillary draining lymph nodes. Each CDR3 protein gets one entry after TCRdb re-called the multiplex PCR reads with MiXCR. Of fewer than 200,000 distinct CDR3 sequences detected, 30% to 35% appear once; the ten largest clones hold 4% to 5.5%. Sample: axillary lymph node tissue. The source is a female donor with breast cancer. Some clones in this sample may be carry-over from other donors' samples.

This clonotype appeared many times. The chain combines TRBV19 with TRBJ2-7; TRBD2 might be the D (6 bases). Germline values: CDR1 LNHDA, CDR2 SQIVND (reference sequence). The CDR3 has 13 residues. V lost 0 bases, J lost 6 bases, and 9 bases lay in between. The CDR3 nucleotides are TGTGCCAGTAGTATAGATCAGGAGGGCGAGCAGTACTTC. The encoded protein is CASSIDQEGEQYF.

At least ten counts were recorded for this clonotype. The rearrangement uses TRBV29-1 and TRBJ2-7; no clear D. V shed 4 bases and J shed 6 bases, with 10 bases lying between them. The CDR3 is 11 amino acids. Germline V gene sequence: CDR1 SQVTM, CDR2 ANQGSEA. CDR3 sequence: CSVATELEQYF. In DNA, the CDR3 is TGCAGCGTTGCTACAGAGCTCGAGCAGTACTTC.

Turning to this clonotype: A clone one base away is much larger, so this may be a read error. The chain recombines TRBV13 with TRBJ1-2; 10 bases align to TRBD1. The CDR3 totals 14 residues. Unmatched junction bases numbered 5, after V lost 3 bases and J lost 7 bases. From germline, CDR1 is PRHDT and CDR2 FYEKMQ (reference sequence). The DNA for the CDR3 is TGTGCCAGCAGCTTGGGACAGGGGACGGGTGGCTACACCTTC. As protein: CASSLGQGTGGYTF.

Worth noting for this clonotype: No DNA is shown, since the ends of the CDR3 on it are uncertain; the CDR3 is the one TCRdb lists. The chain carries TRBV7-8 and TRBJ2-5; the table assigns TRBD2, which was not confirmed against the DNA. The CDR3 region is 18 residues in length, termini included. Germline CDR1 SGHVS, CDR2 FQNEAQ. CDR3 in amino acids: CDSSFYICSASKGETQYF.

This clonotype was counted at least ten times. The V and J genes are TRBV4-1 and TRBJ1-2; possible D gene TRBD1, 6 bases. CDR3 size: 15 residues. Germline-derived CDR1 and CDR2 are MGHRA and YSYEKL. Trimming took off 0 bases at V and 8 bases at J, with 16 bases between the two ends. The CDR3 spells CASSQDQWGADGYTF. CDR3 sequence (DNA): TGCGCCAGCAGCCAAGATCAGTGGGGGGCCGACGGCTACACCTTC.

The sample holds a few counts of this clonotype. DNA of the CDR3: TGTGCCAGCAGTTACTACGGGACGCCCTCCTACAATGAGCAGTTCTTC. It yields the protein CASSYYGTPSYNEQFF. The V call is TRBV6-6, the J call TRBJ2-1; perhaps D is TRBD1 or TRBD2 (5 bases each). The CDR3 totals 16 residues. Germline V lookup: CDR1 MNHNY, CDR2 SVGAGI (reference sequence). Trimming took 1 base from V and 0 from J, leaving 10 bases between them.

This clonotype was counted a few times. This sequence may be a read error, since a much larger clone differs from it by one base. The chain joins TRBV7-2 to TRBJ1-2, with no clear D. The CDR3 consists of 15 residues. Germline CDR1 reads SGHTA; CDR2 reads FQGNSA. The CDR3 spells CASSSDYTNNYGYPF. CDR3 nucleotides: TGTGCCAGCAGCTCGGATTATACCAATAACTATGGCTACCCCTTC.

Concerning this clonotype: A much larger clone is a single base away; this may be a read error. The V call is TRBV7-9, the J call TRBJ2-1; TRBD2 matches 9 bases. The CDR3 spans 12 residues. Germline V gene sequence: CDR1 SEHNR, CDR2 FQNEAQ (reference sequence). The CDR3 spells CASSLAGIERFF. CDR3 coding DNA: TGTGCCAGCAGCCTAGCGGGGATTGAGCGGTTCTTC.

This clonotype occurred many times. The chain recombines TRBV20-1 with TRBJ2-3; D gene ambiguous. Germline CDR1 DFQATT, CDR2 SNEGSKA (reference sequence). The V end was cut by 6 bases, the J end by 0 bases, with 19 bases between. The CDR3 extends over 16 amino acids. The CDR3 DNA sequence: TGCAGTGCACGGAAAGACCTAGGTGATAGCACAGATACGCAGTATTTT. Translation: CSARKDLGDSTDTQYF.

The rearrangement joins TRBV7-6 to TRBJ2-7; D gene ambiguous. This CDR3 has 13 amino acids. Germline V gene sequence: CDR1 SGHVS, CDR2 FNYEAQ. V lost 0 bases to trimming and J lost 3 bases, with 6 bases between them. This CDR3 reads CASSLAGIYEQYF. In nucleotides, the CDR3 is TGTGCCAGCAGCTTAGCAGGGATCTACGAGCAGTACTTC.

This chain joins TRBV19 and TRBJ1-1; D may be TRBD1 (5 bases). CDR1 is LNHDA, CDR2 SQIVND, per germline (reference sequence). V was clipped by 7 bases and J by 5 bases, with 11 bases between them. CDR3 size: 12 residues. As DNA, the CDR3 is TGTGCCAGTAAACAAGGGGCGACTGAAGCTTTCTTT. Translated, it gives CASKQGATEAFF. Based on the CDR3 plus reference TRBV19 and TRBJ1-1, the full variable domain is DGGITQSPKYLFRKEGQNVTLSCEQNLNHDAMYWYRQDPGQGLRLIYYSQIVNDFQKGDIAEGYSVSREKKESFPLTVTSAQKNPTAFYLCASKQGATEAFFGQGTRLTVV.

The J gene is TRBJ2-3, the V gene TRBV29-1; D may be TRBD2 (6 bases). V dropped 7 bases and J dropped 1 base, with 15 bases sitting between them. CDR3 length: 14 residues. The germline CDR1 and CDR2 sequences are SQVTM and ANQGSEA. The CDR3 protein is CSESTGEGTDTQYF. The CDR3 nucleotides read TGCAGCGAGTCCACGGGGGAAGGCACAGATACGCAGTATTTT.

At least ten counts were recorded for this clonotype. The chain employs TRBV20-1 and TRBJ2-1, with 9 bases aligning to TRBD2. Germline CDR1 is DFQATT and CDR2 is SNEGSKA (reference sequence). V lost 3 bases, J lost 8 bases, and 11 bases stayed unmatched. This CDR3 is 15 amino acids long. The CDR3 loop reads CSASVSGSRGDEQFF. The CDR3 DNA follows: TGCAGTGCTAGTGTTAGCGGGAGCCGTGGGGATGAGCAGTTCTTC.

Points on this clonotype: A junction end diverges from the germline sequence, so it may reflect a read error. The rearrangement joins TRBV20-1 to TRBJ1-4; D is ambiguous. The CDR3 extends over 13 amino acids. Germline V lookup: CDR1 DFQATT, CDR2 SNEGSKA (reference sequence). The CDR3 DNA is TGCAGTGCTAGAGAAGGACTAGCGGAAACACTGTTTTTT. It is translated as CSAREGLAETLFF.

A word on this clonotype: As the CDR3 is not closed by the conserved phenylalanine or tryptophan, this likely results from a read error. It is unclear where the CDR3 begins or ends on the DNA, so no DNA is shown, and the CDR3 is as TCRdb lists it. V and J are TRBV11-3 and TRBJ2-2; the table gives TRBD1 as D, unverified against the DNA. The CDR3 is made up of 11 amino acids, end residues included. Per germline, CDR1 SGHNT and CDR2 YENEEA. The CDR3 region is CASSLARGVVS.

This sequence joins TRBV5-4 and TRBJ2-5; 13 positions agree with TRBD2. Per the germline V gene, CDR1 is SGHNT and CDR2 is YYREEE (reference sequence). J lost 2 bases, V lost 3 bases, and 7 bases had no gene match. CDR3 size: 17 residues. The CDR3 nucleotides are TGTGCCAGCAGCTGGACTAGCGGGGGAGGATGGCAAGAGACCCAGTACTTC. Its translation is CASSWTSGGGWQETQYF.

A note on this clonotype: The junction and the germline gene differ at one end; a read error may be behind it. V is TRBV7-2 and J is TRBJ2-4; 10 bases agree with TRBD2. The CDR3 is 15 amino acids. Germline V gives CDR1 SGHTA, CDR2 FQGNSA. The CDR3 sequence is CASSLAGQREGAQHF. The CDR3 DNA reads TGTGCCAGCAGCTTAGCGGGACAGCGGGAGGGGGCTCAGCACTTC.

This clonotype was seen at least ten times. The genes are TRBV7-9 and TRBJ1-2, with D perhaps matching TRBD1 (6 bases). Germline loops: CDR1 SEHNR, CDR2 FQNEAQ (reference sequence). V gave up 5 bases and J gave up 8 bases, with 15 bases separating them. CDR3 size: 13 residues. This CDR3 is CASSPAQGYGYTF. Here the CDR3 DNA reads TGTGCCAGCAGCCCGGCACAGGGATACGGCTACACCTTC. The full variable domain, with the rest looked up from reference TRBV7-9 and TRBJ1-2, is DTGVSQNPRHKITKRGQNVTFRCDPISEHNRLYWYRQTLGQGPEFLTYFQNEAQLEKSRLLSDRFSAERPKGSFSTLEIQRTEQGDSAMYLCASSPAQGYGYTFGSGTRLTVV.

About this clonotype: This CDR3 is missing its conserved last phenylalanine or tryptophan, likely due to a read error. CDR3 loop: CASSQEALAAYEQYL. CDR3 nucleotides: TGTGCCAGCAGCCAAGAGGCCCTAGCAGCCTACGAGCAGTACCTC. This sequence joins TRBV4-2 and TRBJ2-7, with TRBD2 as a possible D gene (5 bases). The CDR3 consists of 15 residues. The germline V gene has CDR1 LGHNA and CDR2 YNFKEQ. Trimming shortened V by 0 bases and J by 2 bases, and 11 bases separated the two germline ends.

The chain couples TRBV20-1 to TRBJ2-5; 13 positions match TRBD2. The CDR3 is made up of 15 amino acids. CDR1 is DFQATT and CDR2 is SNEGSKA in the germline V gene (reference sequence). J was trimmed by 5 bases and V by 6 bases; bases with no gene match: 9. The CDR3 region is CSARTSGSRGETQYF. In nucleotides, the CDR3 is TGCAGTGCGAGGACTAGCGGGAGTCGGGGGGAGACCCAGTACTTC.

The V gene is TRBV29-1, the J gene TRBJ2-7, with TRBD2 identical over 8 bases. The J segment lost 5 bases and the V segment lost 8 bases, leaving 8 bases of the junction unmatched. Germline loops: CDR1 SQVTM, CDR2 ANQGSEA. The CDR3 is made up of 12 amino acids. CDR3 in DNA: TGCAGCTTAGTGGGACTAGTCAACGAGCAGTACTTC. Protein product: CSLVGLVNEQYF.